Listed below are T cell receptor beta chains from one sample, sequenced in a study of blood T cell repertoires in COVID-19. TCRdb keeps only in-frame clones here, not all; method: immunoSEQ multiplex PCR. The sample lists 140,000 to 150,000 clones; 70% to 90% were seen once. The sample comprised peripheral blood. The receptor set was obtained from a woman aged 60 to 75 with COVID-19, enrolled during active disease. The CDR3 runs from the conserved cysteine through the conserved F or W.

J | V | CDR3
TRBJ2-1 | TRBV12-3/TRBV12-4 | CASGDRGIDEQFF
TRBJ1-2 | TRBV5-1 | CASSPSDSPGGYTF
TRBJ2-1 | TRBV29-1 | CSVGSGTGEMNEQFF
TRBJ1-2 | TRBV7-8 | CASSLVGQGGYTF
TRBJ1-2 | TRBV11-2 | CASSLGFPPTTTF
TRBJ2-2 | TRBV9 | CASRGGGLENTGELFF
TRBJ1-5 | TRBV27 | CASTRTGGGQPQHF
TRBJ2-5 | TRBV7-8 | CASSPYRVGRETQYF
TRBJ1-6 | TRBV9 | CASSAGGAQYNSPLHF
TRBJ2-3 | TRBV14 | CASSQEGAYLGTDTQYF
TRBJ2-7 | TRBV15 | CATSKRTGSRYEQYF
TRBJ1-2 | TRBV14 | CASSQDEDGYTF
TRBJ2-5 | TRBV19 | CASSKRGGGETQYF
TRBJ1-1 | TRBV23-1 | CASSQSLNSYTEAFF
TRBJ1-1 | TRBV7-3 | CASSLKTVTEAFF
TRBJ1-5 | TRBV6-1 | CASSDTGFNQPQHF
TRBJ2-3 | TRBV6-6 | CASSPGQLAGGDTQYF
TRBJ2-1 | TRBV5-1 | CASSFWTSGGADEQFF
TRBJ2-7 | TRBV15 | CATSRGRTVSLYEQYF
TRBJ1-1 | TRBV7-9 | CASSLDVGNTEAFF
TRBJ2-3 | TRBV12-3/TRBV12-4 | CASSLGTRRQYF
TRBJ1-4 | TRBV7-9 | CASSSTGQGKVKLFF
TRBJ1-5 | TRBV19 | CASQTGYNQPQHF
TRBJ1-2 | TRBV5-4 | CASSSKGDYGYTF
TRBJ1-5 | TRBV6-2/TRBV6-3 | CASSGRDSSNQPQHF
TRBJ2-7 | TRBV2 | CASREGGDPYEQYF
TRBJ1-2 | TRBV7-9 | CASSHRDRVRGTF
TRBJ2-7 | TRBV2 | CASSEAEGHEQYF
TRBJ2-3 | TRBV4-2 | CASSQVLGAITDTQYF
TRBJ2-1 | TRBV7-9 | CASSSTQVLHNEQFF
TRBJ1-1 | TRBV19 | CASSGGNTEAFF
TRBJ2-5 | TRBV7-2 | CASSVGLAGGETQYF
TRBJ2-4 | TRBV29-1 | CSVQWDSGIQYF
TRBJ1-2 | TRBV6-2/TRBV6-3 | CASSWTGLNYGYTF
TRBJ2-1 | TRBV5-4 | CASSSRVGSYNEQFF
TRBJ2-5 | TRBV7-2 | CASSLGGRGGYQETQYF
TRBJ1-1 | TRBV7-9 | CASSLQGGADTEAFF
TRBJ2-1 | TRBV9 | CASSPREKSYNEQFF
TRBJ2-3 | TRBV3-1/TRBV3-2 | CASSQGAGGSTDTQYF
TRBJ2-2 | TRBV6-1 | CASSDSPRVTGELFF